The 14 T cell receptor beta chains below all came from one sample that was sequenced in a study of blood T cell repertoires in COVID-19 (dated by TCRdb to the early 2020s). The library was made by the immunoSEQ multiplex PCR assay. Not all clones reach the TCRdb copy of this immuneACCESS table, which keeps in-frame sequences only. Checked studies attribute under half of the gap to unresolved V genes and leave the rest unexplained. The sample table shows fewer than 500,000 clones, and roughly 90% are seen once. 0.9% to 1% of the sample rests with the top ten. The sequenced sample consisted of PBMCs or T cells enriched from blood (not recorded which). These receptor sequences come from a woman under 40 with acute COVID-19.

The chain joins TRBV4-1 to TRBJ1-6; 12 positions match TRBD1. Trimming took 0 bases from V and 7 from J; bases not matched to a gene: 1. The CDR3 extends over 16 amino acids. The germline V gene encodes CDR1 MGHRA and CDR2 YSYEKL. CDR3 region: CASSQEGTGGNSPLHF. The CDR3 DNA reads TGCGCCAGCAGCCAAGAAGGGACAGGGGGCAATTCACCCCTCCACTTT.

CDR3 in amino acids: CASSYSPGPGELFF. CDR3 bases: TGTGCCAGCAGTTACAGTCCAGGCCCCGGGGAGCTGTTTTTT. The gene calls are TRBV6-5 and TRBJ2-2; D is unresolved. The CDR3 runs 14 residues. Trimming took 2 bases from V and 6 from J, leaving 10 bases between them. Germline V gene sequence: CDR1 MNHEY, CDR2 SVGAGI.

This clone was recorded only once. The chain links TRBV10-2 to TRBJ2-2; 12 nucleotides match TRBD2. Germline V lookup: CDR1 WSHSY, CDR2 SAAADI. V lost 4 bases and J lost 0; bases outside the gene matches: 0. CDR3 length equals 16 residues. The CDR3 protein is CASSGLAGANTGELFF. CDR3 DNA: TGCGCCAGCAGTGGACTAGCGGGAGCGAACACCGGGGAGCTGTTTTTT.

This clone appeared a single time. The chain combines TRBV7-8 with TRBJ1-6; 7 bases fit TRBD1. J lost 0 bases, V lost 5 bases, and 10 bases had no gene match. The germline gives CDR1 SGHVS, CDR2 FQNEAQ. This CDR3 comprises 18 residues. DNA for the CDR3: TGTGCCAGCAGCCGGACAGGTTCCCTTAGCTCCTATAATTCACCCCTCCACTTT. This gives the protein CASSRTGSLSSYNSPLHF.

This chain joins TRBV19 and TRBJ2-7, with 9 bases identical to TRBD1. J lost 0 bases, V lost 5 bases, and 11 bases had no gene match. CDR1 LNHDA and CDR2 SQIVND come from the germline V gene (reference sequence). This CDR3 comprises 17 residues. CDR3 DNA: TGTGCCAGTAGTTGGTACAGGGGGCCGGAAAGCTCCTACGAGCAGTACTTC. It translates to CASSWYRGPESSYEQYF.

V is TRBV29-1 and J is TRBJ1-1, with D perhaps matching TRBD1 (5 bases). This CDR3 comprises 13 residues. CDR1 and CDR2 (germline): SQVTM, ANQGSEA. The ends were cut back, 6 bases at V and 4 bases at J, with 15 bases in the middle. CDR3 in amino acids: CSVRGVGATEAFF. Here the CDR3 DNA reads TGCAGCGTCCGGGGGGTTGGAGCCACTGAAGCTTTCTTT.

The chain recombines TRBV5-8 with TRBJ1-5; weak D call: TRBD1 (5 bases). Between the trimmed V and J ends, which lost 3 bases and 3 bases, there was a span of 16 bases. The CDR3 is 16 amino acids. Germline V lookup: CDR1 SGHTS, CDR2 YDEGEE. The CDR3 bases are TGTGCCAGCAGCTGGACGGGGGGAGGGTTCAATCAGCCCCAGCATTTT. Residues: CASSWTGGGFNQPQHF.

The chain uses TRBV7-9 and TRBJ2-1; TRBD2 aligns across 9 bases. The CDR3 has 15 amino acids. Germline assignment: CDR1 SEHNR and CDR2 FQNEAQ (reference sequence). V trimming: 6 bases; J trimming: 4 bases; junction bases outside the gene matches: 7. CDR3 nucleotides: TGTGCCAGCAGTTCACTAGCGGGTCTATACAATGAGCAGTTCTTC. Residues: CASSSLAGLYNEQFF.

J is TRBJ2-3 and V is TRBV7-2; 11 positions match TRBD1. The CDR3 totals 15 residues. V trimming: 5 bases; J trimming: 4 bases; junction bases outside the gene matches: 5. CDR1 and CDR2 from the germline V gene are SGHTA and FQGNSA. The CDR3 coding sequence is TGTGCCAGCAGCACTCGGACAGGGGGCGCAGATACGCAGTATTTT. Its protein is CASSTRTGGADTQYF.

The gene calls are TRBV28 and TRBJ1-2; D might be TRBD1 (6 bases). CDR3 length: 12 residues. V was cut by 6 bases and J by 7 bases, with 12 bases left in between. The germline gives CDR1 MDHEN, CDR2 SYDVKM. CDR3 region: CASRAGGAGYTF. CDR3 DNA sequence: TGTGCCAGCAGGGCCGGGGGGGCTGGCTACACCTTC.

The rearrangement uses TRBV12-3 or TRBV12-4 and TRBJ1-1; D gene ambiguous. This CDR3 has 13 amino acids. With 8 bases removed from V and 1 base from J, the gap between germline ends came to 11 bases. The CDR3 region is CASSRGPNTEAFF. The CDR3 DNA reads as TGTGCCAGCTCTCGGGGTCCGAACACTGAAGCTTTCTTT.

There are a few counts of this clone. The chain has TRBV6-4 and TRBJ2-1, with 12 bases that match TRBD2. The CDR3 contains 13 residues. CDR1 and CDR2 (germline): MRHNA, SNTAGT. Trimming removed 4 bases from V and 10 bases from J; junction bases left unmatched: 2. DNA of the CDR3: TGTGCCAGCAGTGCGACTAGCGGGGGCGAGCAGTTCTTC. This codes for CASSATSGGEQFF.

The rearrangement links TRBV6-5 to TRBJ1-3; 8 positions agree with TRBD1. J gave up 2 bases and V 6 bases, and 6 bases lay outside the gene matches. The CDR3 extends over 15 amino acids. Per germline, CDR1 MNHEY and CDR2 SVGAGI. The CDR3 reads CASRVETGAGNTIYF. CDR3 nucleotides: TGTGCCAGCAGGGTAGAGACAGGGGCTGGAAACACCATATATTTT.

The J gene is TRBJ2-1, the V gene TRBV6-1, with 9 bases identical to TRBD2. The CDR3 consists of 17 residues. J was trimmed by 2 bases and V by 3 bases; bases with no gene match: 8. Germline V gene lookup returns CDR1 MNHNS and CDR2 SASEGT. This chain's CDR3 is CASSDPLRGGPYNEQFF. CDR3 coding DNA: TGTGCCAGCAGTGATCCCTTGCGGGGGGGCCCCTACAATGAGCAGTTCTTC.